Presented here are 29 T cell receptor beta chains from one specimen sequenced in a study of shared clonotypes between healthy human individuals (dated by TCRdb to about 2020). Receptor libraries were prepared by the immunoSEQ multiplex PCR assay. TCRdb carries this immuneACCESS record with in-frame sequences only. Its versions omit some clonotypes, under half of them owing to an unresolved V gene in the studies checked, with the rest unexplained. The sample table lists approximately 2,000,000 clones, 85% to 95% of them with a count of one. The ten biggest clones cover about 0.41% of the sample. The specimen sequenced was naive CD4+ T cells from PBMCs. The sample's cell subset or site, from its label and the paper: CD45RA+ positively selected. The receptors stem from a man between 18 and 35 years old in good health. Some clones in this sample may be carry-over from other donors' samples.

V usage is TRBV5-1 and J usage is TRBJ2-3; 13 bases map to TRBD2. The junction had 12 bases not matched to a gene; V was cut back by 5 bases and J by 9 bases. CDR1 and CDR2 from the germline V gene are SGHRS and YFSETQ. There are 16 residues in the CDR3. The CDR3 DNA reads TGCGCCAGCAGACCAATACTAGCGGGAGGGCCAGTGACGCAGTATTTT. Residues: CASRPILAGGPVTQYF.

The rearrangement links TRBV5-1 to TRBJ2-1, with D unresolved. The CDR3 contains 16 residues. Trimming removed 0 bases from V and 7 bases from J, with 17 bases in between. The germline V gene encodes CDR1 SGHRS and CDR2 YFSETQ. The CDR3: CASSLVSFGLENEQFF. The CDR3 nucleotides are TGCGCCAGCAGCTTGGTCAGTTTCGGCTTGGAGAATGAGCAGTTCTTC.

This clone is a singleton in its sample. This sample also contains other DNA sequences that code for the same CDR3. The chain combines TRBV5-1 with TRBJ2-1, with D possibly being TRBD2 (5 bases). Germline V gene sequence: CDR1 SGHRS, CDR2 YFSETQ. Deletions cut 0 bases from V and 3 bases from J, with 13 bases between. The CDR3 is 16 residues long. Here the CDR3 reads CASSLAGGVGYNEQFF. CDR3 in DNA: TGCGCCAGCAGCTTGGCCGGAGGAGTCGGCTACAATGAGCAGTTCTTC.

The rearrangement joins TRBV10-3 to TRBJ1-1; TRBD1 might be the D (6 bases). Looked up from germline, CDR1 is ENHRY and CDR2 is SYGVKD. The V end lost 0 bases, the J end lost 3 bases, and 8 bases lay between the germline ends. The CDR3 covers 14 residues. The CDR3 region has the DNA TGTGCCATCAGTGAGTCACAGGGATACACTGAAGCTTTCTTT. This gives the protein CAISESQGYTEAFF.

The J gene is TRBJ2-7, the V gene TRBV7-2; D is unclear. Germline values: CDR1 SGHTA, CDR2 FQGNSA. Trimming pared 1 base from V and 3 bases from J, leaving 10 bases between. The CDR3 spans 14 residues. CDR3 in amino acids: CASSLGVEYYEQYF. CDR3 in DNA: TGTGCCAGCAGCTTAGGGGTGGAGTACTACGAGCAGTACTTC.

The chain joins TRBV28 to TRBJ1-2; TRBD1 is a possible D gene (5 bases). The CDR3 contains 14 residues. Germline values: CDR1 MDHEN, CDR2 SYDVKM. Trimming removed 5 bases from V and 4 bases from J, with 14 bases in between. The CDR3 loop is CASSTPDTPYGYTF. The CDR3 bases are TGTGCCAGCAGTACCCCGGACACCCCCTATGGCTACACCTTC.

The V and J genes are TRBV4-1 and TRBJ2-1; the match to TRBD2 covers 11 bases. The CDR3 covers 18 residues. Germline-derived CDR1 and CDR2 are MGHRA and YSYEKL. Trimming cost V 2 bases and J 11 bases; bases outside gene matches: 17. The CDR3 spells CASSQFFLAVAGGPKQFF. DNA for the CDR3: TGCGCCAGCAGCCAATTCTTTTTAGCTGTAGCGGGAGGGCCAAAGCAGTTCTTC.

The chain links TRBV2 to TRBJ2-1, with 10 positions matching TRBD2. Trimming at V came to 7 bases and at J to 7 bases, leaving 4 bases not matched to a gene. The CDR3 sequence is 13 residues long. Germline-derived CDR1 and CDR2 are SNHLY and FYNNEI. The CDR3 region is CASTSGSVNEQFF. In nucleotides, the CDR3 is TGTGCCAGCACTAGCGGGAGTGTAAATGAGCAGTTCTTC. Looking up the rest from reference TRBV2 and TRBJ2-1 gives the full variable domain: EPEVTQTPSHQVTQMGQEVILRCVPISNHLYFYWYRQILGQKVEFLVSFYNNEISEKSEIFDDQFSVERPDGSNFTLKIRSTKLEDSAMYFCASTSGSVNEQFFGPGTRLTVL.

V gene TRBV5-1 combines with J gene TRBJ2-1; possible D gene TRBD2, 6 bases. The CDR3 has 13 amino acids. Trimming stripped 0 bases from V and 10 bases from J, with 11 bases between. CDR1 is SGHRS, CDR2 YFSETQ, per germline. The CDR3 DNA sequence: TGCGCCAGCAGCTTGGGGAGTGCGGGGGAGCAGTTCTTC. Translating gives CASSLGSAGEQFF.

This rearrangement joins TRBV7-2 to TRBJ2-7; D is perhaps TRBD1 or TRBD2 (5 bases each). Germline-derived CDR1 and CDR2 are SGHTA and FQGNSA. This CDR3 is 13 amino acids long. Trimming removed 5 bases from V and 4 bases from J, with 12 bases in between. The chain's CDR3 is CASSPPGAYEQYF. As DNA, the CDR3 is TGTGCCAGCAGCCCCCCCGGGGCTTACGAGCAGTACTTC. Using reference TRBV7-2 and TRBJ2-7 for the parts outside the CDR3, the full variable domain is GAGVSQSPSNKVTEKGKDVELRCDPISGHTALYWYRQSLGQGLEFLIYFQGNSAPDKSGLPSDRFSAERTGGSVSTLTIQRTQQEDSAVYLCASSPPGAYEQYFGPGTRLTVT.

This chain joins TRBV5-1 and TRBJ1-2; no definite D call. The V and J ends lost 4 bases and 2 bases respectively, with 18 bases between them. The germline CDR1 and CDR2 sequences are SGHRS and YFSETQ. This CDR3 has 16 amino acids. The DNA of the CDR3 is TGCGCCAGCAGCCCTGAAGGTCGAGTCCTCAACTATGGCTACACCTTC. It codes for CASSPEGRVLNYGYTF.

The chain uses TRBV5-1 and TRBJ2-3; D ambiguous. Germline-derived CDR1 and CDR2 are SGHRS and YFSETQ. This CDR3 is 14 amino acids long. The germline V and J ends were trimmed by 6 bases and 0 bases, with 11 bases remaining between them. The CDR3 region has the DNA TGCGCCAGCAACGCGGAGACTAGCACAGATACGCAGTATTTT. Translation: CASNAETSTDTQYF.

In DNA form, the CDR3 reads TGTGCCACCAGCAGAACCCGGGGAGCCAGCACAGATACGCAGTATTTT. Translation: CATSRTRGASTDTQYF. This chain links TRBV15 with TRBJ2-3; TRBD2 might be the D (5 bases). Germline V gene data show CDR1 as LNHNV and CDR2 as YYDKDF (reference sequence). The CDR3 totals 16 residues. The V gene lost 2 bases and the J gene lost 0 bases, with 12 bases spanning the gap. Complete variable domain (other parts from reference TRBV15 and TRBJ2-3): DAMVIQNPRYQVTQFGKPVTLSCSQTLNHNVMYWYQQKSSQAPKLLFHYYDKDFNNEADTPDNFQSRRPNTSFCFLDIRSPGLGDTAMYLCATSRTRGASTDTQYFGPGTRLTVL.

The rearrangement links TRBV6-1 to TRBJ2-7; 7 positions match TRBD2. J gave up 3 bases and V 6 bases, and 5 bases lay outside the gene matches. The CDR3 is 13 amino acids. Germline-derived CDR1 and CDR2 are MNHNS and SASEGT. The CDR3 protein is CASSDRGDYEQYF. The CDR3 DNA follows: TGTGCCAGCAGCGACCGGGGGGACTACGAGCAGTACTTC.

V usage is TRBV7-9 and J usage is TRBJ2-3; weak D call: TRBD2 (6 bases). The CDR3 loop spans 16 amino acids. Per germline, CDR1 SEHNR and CDR2 FQNEAQ (reference sequence). V gave up 8 bases and J gave up 3 bases, with 21 bases separating them. The CDR3 DNA reads as TGTGCCAGCGGATCATGGGCGGGACTCTCAACAGATACGCAGTATTTT. Protein sequence: CASGSWAGLSTDTQYF.

As regards this clone: The sample holds other DNA sequences that translate to the same CDR3. The genes are TRBV5-1 and TRBJ2-1; 12 nucleotides align to TRBD2. The CDR3 totals 15 residues. Germline CDR1 reads SGHRS; CDR2 reads YFSETQ. V shed 4 bases and J 7 bases; nucleotides not matched to a gene: 6. CDR3 sequence (DNA): TGCGCCAGCAGCCTGGGACTAGCGGGCTCGAATGAGCAGTTCTTC. It yields the protein CASSLGLAGSNEQFF.

The chain is built from TRBV28 and TRBJ2-7; D unresolved. CDR3 length: 11 amino acids. V lost 5 bases and J lost 9, with 11 bases in between. Germline CDR1 MDHEN, CDR2 SYDVKM. CDR3 region: CASSKNIWQYF. CDR3 sequence (DNA): TGTGCCAGCAGTAAAAATATATGGCAGTACTTC.

The chain recombines TRBV25-1 with TRBJ2-7; D may be TRBD1 or TRBD2 (5 bases each). This CDR3 is 15 amino acids long. Trimming removed 5 bases from V and 0 bases from J, with 14 bases in between. Germline lookup yields CDR1 MGHDK and CDR2 SYGVNS. CDR3 nucleotide sequence: TGTGCCAGCAGTCTATCGGGACCGACCTCCTACGAGCAGTACTTC. It specifies CASSLSGPTSYEQYF.

The gene calls are TRBV27 and TRBJ1-2, with unresolved D. The CDR3 is 15 residues long. The V gene lost 4 bases and the J gene lost 2 bases, with 14 bases spanning the gap. Germline V gene lookup returns CDR1 MNHEY and CDR2 SMNVEV (reference sequence). In DNA, the CDR3 is TGTGCCAGCAGTTCACGAACCCCGGTAAACTATGGCTACACCTTC. Amino acids: CASSSRTPVNYGYTF.

CDR3 coding DNA: TGTGCCAGCAGCCAAGATCCTTCCCAGCCCCAGCATTTT. Translation gives CASSQDPSQPQHF. V gene TRBV14 combines with J gene TRBJ1-5; D is ambiguous. Deletions cut 0 bases from V and 7 bases from J, with 7 bases between. Germline V gives CDR1 SGHDN, CDR2 FVKESK. This CDR3 spans 13 amino acids.

V gene TRBV28 combines with J gene TRBJ2-4; D is unresolved. Germline CDR1 MDHEN, CDR2 SYDVKM. There are 13 residues in the CDR3. The ends were cut back, 8 bases at V and 0 bases at J, with 8 bases in the middle. For the CDR3, the DNA is TGTGCCAGCTTACAGCTAGCCAAAAACATTCAGTACTTC. Protein product: CASLQLAKNIQYF. Based on the CDR3 plus reference TRBV28 and TRBJ2-4, the full variable domain is DVKVTQSSRYLVKRTGEKVFLECVQDMDHENMFWYRQDPGLGLRLIYFSYDVKMKEKGDIPEGYSVSREKKERFSLILESASTNQTSMYLCASLQLAKNIQYFGAGTRLSVL.

The chain recombines TRBV7-3 with TRBJ2-4; maybe TRBD2 (5 bases). In germline, CDR1 is SGHTA, CDR2 FQGTGA. The V gene lost 3 bases and the J gene lost 6 bases, with 15 bases spanning the gap. The CDR3 consists of 15 residues. The CDR3 DNA reads TGTGCCAGCAGCTTTCGGATCTATGGAGGAAACATTCAGTACTTC. Its translation is CASSFRIYGGNIQYF.

The chain recombines TRBV27 with TRBJ2-7, with D perhaps TRBD1 or TRBD2 (7 bases each). CDR3 length: 14 amino acids. Deletions cut 6 bases from V and 4 bases from J, with 16 bases between. CDR1 and CDR2 (germline): MNHEY, SMNVEV (reference sequence). The CDR3 spells CASRRGLAAYEQYF. CDR3 in DNA: TGTGCCAGCAGAAGGGGGCTAGCGGCTTACGAGCAGTACTTC.

Comments on this clone: No conserved phenylalanine or tryptophan ends this CDR3, so it is likely a read error. The DNA is left out, because the CDR3 cannot be placed on it with certainty; the CDR3 is given as TCRdb lists it. This chain joins TRBV7-4 and TRBJ2-7; whether TRBD2, the table's D call, matches the DNA was not checked. Counting both end residues, the CDR3 totals 11 amino acids. CDR1 and CDR2 (germline): SGHVT, SQSDAQ. CDR3 region: CASSSRKFDGS.

With respect to this clone: The same CDR3 can be traced to other DNA sequences in this sample. This sequence joins TRBV28 and TRBJ2-3; maybe TRBD1 (5 bases). The V end was cut by 2 bases, the J end by 1 base, with 10 bases between. The germline gives CDR1 MDHEN, CDR2 SYDVKM. The CDR3 covers 15 residues. The CDR3 spells CASSLRQGGTDTQYF. The CDR3 DNA sequence: TGTGCCAGCAGTTTAAGGCAGGGTGGCACAGATACGCAGTATTTT.

Concerning this clone: This CDR3 is also generated by other DNA sequences in the sample. The J gene is TRBJ1-2, the V gene TRBV28, with 9 bases fitting TRBD1. Germline V lookup: CDR1 MDHEN, CDR2 SYDVKM. V was clipped by 6 bases and J by 5 bases; unmatched bases: 4. CDR3 length: 13 amino acids. The CDR3 region is CASRTGTGYGYTF. CDR3 DNA: TGTGCCAGCAGGACCGGGACAGGGTATGGCTACACCTTC.

The chain uses TRBV28 and TRBJ1-2; 8 bases line up with TRBD1. There are 13 residues in the CDR3. Unmatched junction bases numbered 4, after V lost 5 bases and J lost 5 bases. Germline values: CDR1 MDHEN, CDR2 SYDVKM. DNA for the CDR3: TGTGCCAGCAGTGCAGGGGGCATGTATGGCTACACCTTC. This codes for CASSAGGMYGYTF.

V usage is TRBV5-6 and J usage is TRBJ1-1; maybe TRBD1 (6 bases). The length of the CDR3 is 14 residues. The ends were cut back, 4 bases at V and 3 bases at J, with 13 bases in the middle. Germline V gives CDR1 SGHDT, CDR2 YYEEEE. CDR3: CASSTGPGDTEAFF. DNA for the CDR3: TGTGCCAGCAGCACCGGACCAGGGGACACTGAAGCTTTCTTT.

Concerning this clone itself: Different DNA sequences within this sample yield the same CDR3. The rearrangement uses TRBV5-1 and TRBJ1-3, with D perhaps matching TRBD1 (6 bases). The CDR3 is 15 amino acids. V shed 4 bases and J shed 1 base, with 12 bases lying between them. Germline V gene sequence: CDR1 SGHRS, CDR2 YFSETQ. The CDR3 coding sequence is TGCGCCAGCAGCCCCGACAGGTTGTCTGGAAACACCATATATTTT. This sequence encodes CASSPDRLSGNTIYF.